What follows are 23 T cell receptor beta chains derived from one specimen sequenced in a study of immune evolution from preneoplasia to lung adenocarcinoma. Using immunoSEQ multiplex PCR, the repertoire was profiled, and TCRdb retains in-frame clones only, with some absent. The table includes fewer than 12,000 clones, roughly four fifths detected once. The sequenced sample was FFPE minimally invasive lung adenocarcinoma tissue. The receptors stem from a person aged 70 to 85 with lung adenocarcinoma.

The chain recombines TRBV7-8 with TRBJ1-4; D is unclear. V lost 1 base and J 3 bases, leaving 6 bases between the germline ends. The CDR3 runs to 14 residues. Germline V gene data show CDR1 as SGHVS and CDR2 as FQNEAQ. The CDR3 region is CASSLEVANEKLFF. CDR3 bases: TGTGCCAGCAGCTTAGAAGTGGCTAATGAAAAACTGTTTTTT.

This chain connects TRBV7-8 to TRBJ2-7; 7 bases align to TRBD1. V trimming: 3 bases; J trimming: 3 bases; junction bases outside the gene matches: 11. The length of the CDR3 is 16 residues. Germline values: CDR1 SGHVS, CDR2 FQNEAQ. The CDR3 reads CASSLNRGEINYEQYF. CDR3 sequence (DNA): TGTGCCAGCAGCTTGAACAGGGGTGAAATCAACTACGAGCAGTACTTC. Supplemented by reference TRBV7-8 and TRBJ2-7, the full variable domain reads GAGVSQSPRYKVAKRGQDVALRCDPISGHVSLFWYQQALGQGPEFLTYFQNEAQLDKSGLPSDRFFAERPEGSVSTLKIQRTQQEDSAVYLCASSLNRGEINYEQYFGPGTRLTVT.

Only one count was recorded for this clone. The chain links TRBV15 to TRBJ1-1, with a tentative D call TRBD1 (6 bases). Per the germline V gene, CDR1 is LNHNV and CDR2 is YYDKDF (reference sequence). Deletions cut 1 base from V and 8 bases from J, with 14 bases between. This CDR3 has 14 residues. The CDR3 DNA follows: TGTGCCACCAGCAGAGGGAGAGGGGGAGGGGAAGCTTTCTTT. It translates to CATSRGRGGGEAFF.

This chain joins TRBV4-1 and TRBJ1-2; 7 bases align to TRBD1. The CDR3 has 14 amino acids. Germline V CDR1 and CDR2: MGHRA, YSYEKL. V shed 5 bases, J shed 4 bases, and the junction held 7 bases outside the gene matches. The CDR3 region has the DNA TGCGCCAGCAGCTTTTCGCAGGGGGGCTATGGCTACACCTTC. Its translation is CASSFSQGGYGYTF.

The rearrangement uses TRBV4-1 and TRBJ2-3; D might be TRBD2 (6 bases). Deletions cut 1 base from V and 2 bases from J, with 13 bases between. The CDR3 is made up of 16 amino acids. Per the germline V gene, CDR1 is MGHRA and CDR2 is YSYEKL. The CDR3 reads CASSQGAGSNTDTQYF. DNA for the CDR3: TGCGCCAGCAGCCAAGGGGCGGGGTCCAACACAGATACGCAGTATTTT.

The chain employs TRBV4-2 and TRBJ2-1; 7 nucleotides align to TRBD2. Germline CDR1 reads LGHNA; CDR2 reads YNFKEQ. CDR3 length equals 17 residues. Trimming took 3 bases from V and 5 from J; bases not matched to a gene: 13. In nucleotides, the CDR3 is TGTGCCAGCAGCCAGGTCACTAACGGGGGGACTAACAATGAGCAGTTCTTC. It yields the protein CASSQVTNGGTNNEQFF.

V is TRBV28 and J is TRBJ1-1; D gene ambiguous. Germline values: CDR1 MDHEN, CDR2 SYDVKM. The V gene lost 3 bases and the J gene lost 1 base, with 6 bases spanning the gap. The CDR3 totals 13 residues. The CDR3 DNA sequence: TGTGCCAGCAGTTTTTCGGCGAACACTGAAGCTTTCTTT. This translates into CASSFSANTEAFF.

This clone was counted only a few times. The chain recombines TRBV7-8 with TRBJ1-2; D unclear. The CDR3 has 15 residues. Trimming took 5 bases from V and 4 from J, leaving 17 bases between them. CDR1 is SGHVS and CDR2 is FQNEAQ in the germline V gene. The CDR3 DNA reads TGTGCCAGCAGCCCATCCTTTTTGAACCCCTATGGCTACACCTTC. Translated, it gives CASSPSFLNPYGYTF.

The V and J genes are TRBV14 and TRBJ1-5; 7 bases match TRBD1. Unmatched junction bases numbered 4, after V lost 4 bases and J lost 7 bases. Germline CDR1 SGHDN, CDR2 FVKESK. The CDR3 sequence is 13 residues long. In DNA form, the CDR3 reads TGTGCCAGCAGCCTAGGGACAGACCAGCCCCAGCATTTT. The encoded protein is CASSLGTDQPQHF.

The V call is TRBV11-1, the J call TRBJ2-1, with a weak D call TRBD2 (5 bases). Trimming removed 5 bases at V and 9 bases at J, with 17 bases between. The CDR3 is 14 amino acids. Looked up from germline, CDR1 is SGHAT and CDR2 is FQDESV (reference sequence). The DNA for the CDR3 is TGTGCCAGCAGCCCCAGAGGGCCTTTCAGTGAGCAGTTCTTC. As protein: CASSPRGPFSEQFF.

This chain connects TRBV5-6 to TRBJ1-1; no firm D call. Trimming took 3 bases from V and 2 from J, leaving 8 bases between them. The CDR3 length is 13 residues. Germline CDR1 is SGHDT and CDR2 is YYEEEE. The DNA of the CDR3 is TGTGCCAGCAGCTCGGGGATCAACACTGAAGCTTTCTTT. Amino acids: CASSSGINTEAFF. The entire variable domain, with the rest obtained from reference TRBV5-6 and TRBJ1-1, is as follows: DAGVTQSPTHLIKTRGQQVTLRCSPKSGHDTVSWYQQALGQGPQFIFQYYEEEERQRGNFPDRFSGHQFPNYSSELNVNALLLGDSALYLCASSSGINTEAFFGQGTRLTVV.

The chain employs TRBV30 and TRBJ1-5; possibly TRBD1 for D (5 bases). The CDR3 contains 12 residues. The germline CDR1 and CDR2 sequences are GTSNPN and SVGIG (reference sequence). V was cut by 7 bases and J by 6 bases, with 13 bases left in between. CDR3 coding DNA: TGTGCCTTCAGGGAAGGCAGTCAGCCCCAGCATTTT. It yields the protein CAFREGSQPQHF.

J is TRBJ2-1 and V is TRBV6-5, with 8 bases that match TRBD1. V shed 6 bases, J shed 7 bases, and the junction held 11 bases outside the gene matches. The CDR3 extends over 15 amino acids. Per germline, CDR1 MNHEY and CDR2 SVGAGI. The chain's CDR3 is CASSFQGARSNEQFF. The DNA of the CDR3 is TGTGCCAGCAGCTTTCAGGGGGCACGGTCAAATGAGCAGTTCTTC.

The chain carries TRBV30 and TRBJ2-5; D gene ambiguous. Germline V gene lookup returns CDR1 GTSNPN and CDR2 SVGIG (reference sequence). V lost 4 bases to trimming and J lost 2 bases, with 8 bases between them. The length of the CDR3 is 12 residues. The CDR3 nucleotides read TGTGCCTGGAAAGGGTTTCAAGAGACCCAGTACTTC. Translation gives CAWKGFQETQYF.

The J gene is TRBJ1-1, the V gene TRBV29-1; TRBD1 might be the D (5 bases). The V and J ends lost 4 bases and 1 base respectively, with 7 bases between them. In germline, CDR1 is SQVTM, CDR2 ANQGSEA. This CDR3 is 12 amino acids long. The DNA of the CDR3 is TGCAGCGTTGGACAGTCGAACACTGAAGCTTTCTTT. Protein sequence: CSVGQSNTEAFF.

In regard to this clone: Other DNA sequences of this sample code for an identical CDR3. The V and J genes are TRBV18 and TRBJ2-5; no clear D gene. The CDR3 is made up of 13 amino acids. In germline, CDR1 is KGHSH, CDR2 LQKENI. V gave up 2 bases and J gave up 1 base, with 5 bases separating them. This CDR3 reads CASSPGFQETQYF. CDR3 in DNA: TGTGCCAGCTCACCAGGCTTCCAAGAGACCCAGTACTTC.

This clone was observed once. J is TRBJ1-1 and V is TRBV28; TRBD1 might be the D (5 bases). The CDR3 loop spans 14 amino acids. The germline CDR1 and CDR2 sequences are MDHEN and SYDVKM. The V end lost 3 bases, the J end lost 1 base, and 9 bases lay between the germline ends. CDR3 amino acids: CASSFRAQNTEAFF. The CDR3 DNA reads as TGTGCCAGCAGTTTCAGGGCCCAGAACACTGAAGCTTTCTTT.

The chain recombines TRBV7-2 with TRBJ1-2; D gene unclear. The length of the CDR3 is 14 residues. The V and J ends lost 2 bases and 7 bases respectively, with 14 bases between them. CDR1 is SGHTA, CDR2 FQGNSA, per germline. As DNA, the CDR3 is TGTGCCAGCAGCTTAAAGCCAGGCGATGGTGGCTACACCTTC. Its translation: CASSLKPGDGGYTF.

CDR3 sequence (DNA): TGTGCCAGCAGTGAACTTGGGGGGGTGGGCAATCAGCCCCAGCATTTT. Amino acid sequence: CASSELGGVGNQPQHF. The J gene is TRBJ1-5, the V gene TRBV6-1, with D perhaps matching TRBD1 (5 bases). This CDR3 has 16 amino acids. Trimming shortened V by 2 bases and J by 2 bases, and 13 bases separated the two germline ends. Germline V gene sequence: CDR1 MNHNS, CDR2 SASEGT.

This chain uses TRBV28 with TRBJ1-2; no definite D call. The germline V gene has CDR1 MDHEN and CDR2 SYDVKM. The CDR3 spans 12 residues. V was pared by 5 bases and J by 0 bases, with 4 bases between. The CDR3 DNA reads as TGTGCCAGCAGTCCCTCTAACTATGGCTACACCTTC. This translates into CASSPSNYGYTF.

In this sample, this clone turned up once. This chain links TRBV29-1 with TRBJ2-1, with TRBD2 as a possible D gene (6 bases). CDR3 length: 10 amino acids. V shed 4 bases and J shed 8 bases, with 6 bases lying between them. Per germline, CDR1 SQVTM and CDR2 ANQGSEA. The CDR3 sequence: CSVGRDEQFF. The CDR3 DNA follows: TGCAGCGTTGGGAGGGATGAGCAGTTCTTC.

The chain joins TRBV5-6 to TRBJ1-4; D not certain. V was pared by 2 bases and J by 6 bases, with 11 bases between. This CDR3 spans 14 amino acids. Germline assignment: CDR1 SGHDT and CDR2 YYEEEE. CDR3: CASSLGNEDEKLFF. CDR3 DNA: TGTGCCAGCAGCTTAGGAAACGAAGATGAAAAACTGTTTTTT.

This sequence joins TRBV7-9 and TRBJ2-1; 10 bases map to TRBD2. The CDR3 totals 16 residues. In germline, CDR1 is SEHNR, CDR2 FQNEAQ (reference sequence). V lost 8 bases and J lost 3; bases outside the gene matches: 10. CDR3 coding DNA: TGTGCCAGCCGAACTCGTACTAGCGGGATCTACAATGAGCAGTTCTTC. The encoded protein is CASRTRTSGIYNEQFF.